A selection of T cell receptor beta chains follows, all from one sample in a study of blood T cells in healthy people across ages. A single record per CDR3 protein comes from TCRdb applying MiXCR to the 5' RACE reads. The sample yields under 1,000,000 distinct CDR3 sequences, 46% seen once. The sample consisted of blood. The receptors shown here come from a man at least 80 years old in good health. The CDR3 runs from the conserved cysteine through the conserved F or W. Each record gives: J gene, D gene, CDR3 length, clone size, V gene, CDR3 protein, CDR3 DNA. The D gene is left open where the match is weak. Where a row states a size, it is once, few, many or the class of an expanded clone; other rows omit it.

TRBJ2-6 TRBD1 16 NA TRBV12-3/TRBV12-4 CASSGQGKSGANVLTF TGTGCCAGCAGTGGACAGGGGAAGAGTGGGGCCAACGTCCTGACTTTC
TRBJ2-7 NA 16 few TRBV27 CASSLSLRGYTYEQYF TGTGCCAGCAGTTTATCGCTGCGGGGTTATACCTACGAGCAGTACTTC
TRBJ1-4 NA 15 NA TRBV20-1 CSARSPGGDGEKLFF TGCAGTGCTAGGTCCCCGGGAGGGGATGGAGAAAAACTGTTTTTT
TRBJ2-5 NA 13 many TRBV3-1 CASSQVSQETQYF TGTGCCAGCAGCCAAGTTAGCCAAGAGACCCAGTACTTC
TRBJ2-5 NA 16 few TRBV15 CATSRDLRTLTHEQYF TGTGCCACCAGCAGAGATTTAAGGACCCTAACACATGAGCAGTACTTC
TRBJ2-1 NA 11 few TRBV20-1 CSARLAREQFF TGCAGTGCTAGGCTAGCAAGGGAGCAGTTCTTC
TRBJ2-3 NA 15 NA TRBV11-1 CASSLVVLAPDTQYF TGTGCCAGCAGCTTAGTAGTACTAGCTCCAGATACGCAGTATTTT
TRBJ1-2 NA 13 NA TRBV20-1 CSAEVPALNGYTF TGCAGTGCCGAGGTGCCAGCCCTAAACGGCTACACCTTC
TRBJ2-5 NA 16 NA TRBV4-2 CASSPPVRKGLNEQYF TGTGCCAGCAGCCCGCCGGTCCGAAAGGGTTTGAATGAGCAGTACTTC
TRBJ2-1 TRBD2 16 NA TRBV27 CASKLGRASSYNEQFF TGTGCCAGCAAATTGGGGAGGGCAAGCTCCTACAATGAGCAGTTCTTC